Presented here are 21 T cell receptor beta chains from one specimen sequenced in a study of OX40 agonist ivuxolimab in advanced cancers. Sequencing used immunoSEQ multiplex PCR; TCRdb keeps in-frame clones, though not all of them. The sample holds some 83,000 clones, approximately 93% seen once. Here the sequenced sample was CD4+ or CD8+ T cells sorted from blood, taken in a trial of the OX40 agonist ivuxolimab. These receptors were taken from an adult with an advanced solid tumor such as melanoma, head and neck, liver or kidney cancer.

The chain links TRBV19 to TRBJ2-7; tentative D call: TRBD2 (6 bases). Trimming removed 6 bases at V and 3 bases at J, with 15 bases between. CDR3 size: 14 residues. Germline-derived CDR1 and CDR2 are LNHDA and SQIVND (reference sequence). CDR3 protein: CASSEARGNYEQYF. The CDR3 DNA is TGTGCCAGTAGCGAAGCACGCGGGAACTACGAGCAGTACTTC.

The gene calls are TRBV6-1 and TRBJ2-2, with 8 bases lining up with TRBD1. Germline V CDR1 and CDR2: MNHNS, SASEGT. CDR3 length: 14 amino acids. J gave up 2 bases and V 8 bases, and 4 bases lay outside the gene matches. The CDR3 spells CASYPGGNTGELFF. The CDR3 DNA reads TGTGCCAGCTACCCAGGGGGCAACACCGGGGAGCTGTTTTTT.

The chain links TRBV6-1 to TRBJ2-7, with D tentatively TRBD2 (5 bases). The CDR3 spans 14 residues. In germline, CDR1 is MNHNS, CDR2 SASEGT. The germline V and J ends were trimmed by 4 bases and 2 bases, with 12 bases remaining between them. CDR3 region: CASSGWGATYEQYF. CDR3 nucleotides: TGTGCCAGCAGTGGGTGGGGAGCAACCTACGAGCAGTACTTC.

The chain links TRBV27 to TRBJ1-2; 11 positions agree with TRBD1. There are 15 residues in the CDR3. Trimming at V came to 5 bases and at J to 4 bases, leaving 6 bases not matched to a gene. The germline V gene has CDR1 MNHEY and CDR2 SMNVEV (reference sequence). The CDR3 is CASSHGTGGGYGYTF. In nucleotides, the CDR3 is TGTGCCAGCAGTCACGGGACAGGGGGAGGCTATGGCTACACCTTC.

The gene calls are TRBV5-5 and TRBJ2-5, with D possibly being TRBD2 (6 bases). Trimming took 5 bases from V and 4 from J, leaving 12 bases between them. The germline V gene encodes CDR1 SGHKS and CDR2 YYEKEE (reference sequence). The CDR3 contains 13 residues. DNA of the CDR3: TGTGCCAGCAGACCGACTAGTGGAGAGACCCAGTACTTC. Protein: CASRPTSGETQYF.

The chain recombines TRBV5-4 with TRBJ1-2, with 7 positions matching TRBD1. CDR3 size: 15 residues. Germline trimming cut 3 bases from V and 6 bases from J; bases unmatched to any gene: 11. Germline V gives CDR1 SGHNT, CDR2 YYREEE (reference sequence). This chain's CDR3 is CASSSTLTGDNGYTF. The CDR3 nucleotides are TGTGCCAGCAGCTCTACCCTAACAGGGGATAATGGCTACACCTTC.

This chain connects TRBV27 to TRBJ2-7; 9 nucleotides match TRBD2. Germline loops: CDR1 MNHEY, CDR2 SMNVEV (reference sequence). The V segment lost 5 bases and the J segment 2 bases; nucleotides outside the gene matches: 7. The CDR3 runs to 15 residues. CDR3 amino acids: CASSTAGGYAYEQYF. The CDR3 DNA is TGTGCCAGCAGTACAGCGGGAGGTTATGCCTACGAGCAGTACTTC.

This clone was seen a few times. V usage is TRBV5-6 and J usage is TRBJ2-2; TRBD2 agrees at 8 bases. The CDR3 extends over 13 amino acids. Germline V gene sequence: CDR1 SGHDT, CDR2 YYEEEE. J was trimmed by 6 bases and V by 6 bases; bases with no gene match: 4. For the CDR3, the DNA is TGTGCCAGCACCTTCGGGGGGGCCGGGGAGCTGTTTTTT. Its translation: CASTFGGAGELFF.

V and J are TRBV5-1 and TRBJ2-1; 7 bases align to TRBD1. Looked up from germline, CDR1 is SGHRS and CDR2 is YFSETQ. The CDR3 is made up of 15 amino acids. The ends lost 2 bases at V and 6 bases at J; junction bases unmatched: 8. The CDR3 region is CASSLYSDRVNEQFF. CDR3 bases: TGCGCCAGCAGCTTATATAGCGACAGGGTCAATGAGCAGTTCTTC.

V gene TRBV5-6 combines with J gene TRBJ1-1, with a weak D call TRBD1 (5 bases). Trimming shortened V by 0 bases and J by 5 bases, and 17 bases separated the two germline ends. Germline values: CDR1 SGHDT, CDR2 YYEEEE. CDR3 length: 16 amino acids. The CDR3 spells CASSLAKGRVGTEAFF. Written as DNA, the CDR3 is TGTGCCAGCAGCTTGGCCAAAGGCAGGGTGGGAACTGAAGCTTTCTTT.

This rearrangement joins TRBV29-1 to TRBJ2-2; D is possibly TRBD1 or TRBD2 (5 bases each). CDR1 and CDR2 (germline): SQVTM, ANQGSEA. The CDR3 is made up of 16 amino acids. Trimming shortened V by 2 bases and J by 3 bases, and 16 bases separated the two germline ends. The DNA for the CDR3 is TGCAGCGTTGAATTCCCCCGGGGCGCTGACACCGGGGAGCTGTTTTTT. Its protein is CSVEFPRGADTGELFF.

CDR3 amino acids: CASPREGFHEQYF. In DNA, the CDR3 is TGTGCCAGCCCACGGGAGGGGTTCCACGAGCAGTACTTC. The rearrangement joins TRBV18 to TRBJ2-7; 8 bases are a match to TRBD2. The CDR3 extends over 13 amino acids. From germline, CDR1 is KGHSH and CDR2 LQKENI. After removal of 8 bases from V and 5 bases from J, the junction contained 8 bases not matched to a gene.

This clone is classed as medium-sized (0.01 to 0.1%). This chain connects TRBV5-1 to TRBJ2-3; 8 positions agree with TRBD1. V shed 7 bases, J shed 2 bases, and the junction held 9 bases outside the gene matches. The length of the CDR3 is 15 residues. Looked up from germline, CDR1 is SGHRS and CDR2 is YFSETQ. The CDR3 sequence is CASGQGPSLTDTQYF. The CDR3 nucleotides are TGCGCCAGCGGACAGGGACCTTCCCTCACAGATACGCAGTATTTT. Variable domain in full (rest from reference TRBV5-1 and TRBJ2-3): KAGVTQTPRYLIKTRGQQVTLSCSPISGHRSVSWYQQTPGQGLQFLFEYFSETQRNKGNFPGRFSGRQFSNSRSEMNVSTLELGDSALYLCASGQGPSLTDTQYFGPGTRLTVL.

This chain links TRBV19 with TRBJ1-1; D call uncertain. Looked up from germline, CDR1 is LNHDA and CDR2 is SQIVND (reference sequence). The V and J ends lost 1 base and 11 bases respectively, with 11 bases between them. CDR3 length equals 12 residues. In DNA form, the CDR3 reads TGTGCCAGTAGTATAGGTGGACTTTGGGCTTTCTTT. This codes for CASSIGGLWAFF.

The chain carries TRBV7-6 and TRBJ1-6; 7 bases match TRBD1. The V gene end was trimmed by 5 bases and the J gene end by 7 bases; junction bases not matched to a gene: 8. The CDR3 covers 15 residues. Germline V gene data show CDR1 as SGHVS and CDR2 as FNYEAQ. DNA for the CDR3: TGTGCCAGCAGCAAGGACAGGTTTAGGAATTCACCCCTCCACTTT. Protein product: CASSKDRFRNSPLHF.

This sequence joins TRBV30 and TRBJ2-5, with D possibly matching TRBD2 (5 bases). V was pared by 1 base and J by 3 bases, with 15 bases between. The germline V gene has CDR1 GTSNPN and CDR2 SVGIG (reference sequence). This CDR3 has 15 amino acids. CDR3 coding DNA: TGTGCCTGGAGTGGGACCGGGGAGTGGGAAGAGACCCAGTACTTC. Its translation: CAWSGTGEWEETQYF.

The V gene is TRBV6-5, the J gene TRBJ1-2; maybe TRBD1 (5 bases). CDR3 size: 13 residues. Germline V CDR1 and CDR2: MNHEY, SVGAGI. The germline V and J ends were trimmed by 2 bases and 7 bases, with 11 bases remaining between them. DNA for the CDR3: TGTGCCAGCAGTTACGGGGGGGATTTTGGCTACACCTTC. Residues: CASSYGGDFGYTF.

The V gene is TRBV6-6, the J gene TRBJ2-3; 10 nucleotides match TRBD2. Looked up from germline, CDR1 is MNHNY and CDR2 is SVGAGI (reference sequence). The CDR3 is 16 residues long. V dropped 6 bases and J dropped 0; count of bases not matched to a gene: 6. In nucleotides, the CDR3 is TGTGCCAGCAGCCAGCTTAGCGGGGGGAGCACAGATACGCAGTATTTT. It encodes CASSQLSGGSTDTQYF.

This clone was seen just once. This chain connects TRBV5-6 to TRBJ1-1, with TRBD1 as a possible D gene (6 bases). Germline CDR1 and CDR2: SGHDT and YYEEEE. The V end was cut by 3 bases, the J end by 6 bases, with 9 bases between. The CDR3 is 12 amino acids. The CDR3 region is CASSSQGPEAFF. CDR3 nucleotide sequence: TGTGCCAGCAGCTCACAGGGACCTGAAGCTTTCTTT.

V and J are TRBV27 and TRBJ2-5; D gene unclear. The CDR3 runs 14 residues. V dropped 4 bases and J dropped 5 bases, with 14 bases sitting between them. Germline CDR1 and CDR2: MNHEY and SMNVEV (reference sequence). CDR3: CASSSPQGRETQYF. CDR3 nucleotides: TGTGCCAGCAGTTCCCCCCAAGGACGGGAGACCCAGTACTTC.

J is TRBJ1-1 and V is TRBV27, with D uncertain. This CDR3 region has 11 residues. V dropped 10 bases and J dropped 1 base, with 7 bases sitting between them. Per the germline V gene, CDR1 is MNHEY and CDR2 is SMNVEV (reference sequence). CDR3 DNA: TGTGCCACTCGTTGGAACACTGAAGCTTTCTTT. Its translation: CATRWNTEAFF.